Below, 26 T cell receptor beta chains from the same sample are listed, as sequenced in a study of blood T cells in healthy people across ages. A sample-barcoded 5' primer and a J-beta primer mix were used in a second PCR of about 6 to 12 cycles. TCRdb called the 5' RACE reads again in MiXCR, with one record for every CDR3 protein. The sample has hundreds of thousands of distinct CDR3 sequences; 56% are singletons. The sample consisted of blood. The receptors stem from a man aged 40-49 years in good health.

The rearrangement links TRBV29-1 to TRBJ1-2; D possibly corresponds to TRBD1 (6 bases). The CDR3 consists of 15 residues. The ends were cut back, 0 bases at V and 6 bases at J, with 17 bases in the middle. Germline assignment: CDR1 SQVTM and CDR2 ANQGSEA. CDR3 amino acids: CSVEEGGGRLDGYTF. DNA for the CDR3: TGCAGCGTTGAAGAAGGTGGGGGGCGCTTGGATGGCTACACCTTC. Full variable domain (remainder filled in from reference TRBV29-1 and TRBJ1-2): SAVISQKPSRDICQRGTSLTIQCQVDSQVTMMFWYRQQPGQSLTLIATANQGSEATYESGFVIDKFPISRPNLTFSTLTVSNMSPEDSSIYLCSVEEGGGRLDGYTFGSGTRLTVV.

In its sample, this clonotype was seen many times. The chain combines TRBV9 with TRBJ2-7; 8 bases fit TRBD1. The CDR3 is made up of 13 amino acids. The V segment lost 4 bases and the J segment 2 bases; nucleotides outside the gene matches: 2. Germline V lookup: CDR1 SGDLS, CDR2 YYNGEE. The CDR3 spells CASSPQGAYEQYF. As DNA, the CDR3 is TGTGCCAGCAGCCCACAGGGGGCCTACGAGCAGTACTTC.

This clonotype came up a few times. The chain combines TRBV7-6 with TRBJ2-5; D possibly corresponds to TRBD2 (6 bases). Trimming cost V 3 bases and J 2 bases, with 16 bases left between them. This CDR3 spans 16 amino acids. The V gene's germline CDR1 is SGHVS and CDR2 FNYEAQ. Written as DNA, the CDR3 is TGTGCCAGCAGCTTCTCCTCCAGACTAGGACAAGAGACCCAGTACTTC. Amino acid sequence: CASSFSSRLGQETQYF.

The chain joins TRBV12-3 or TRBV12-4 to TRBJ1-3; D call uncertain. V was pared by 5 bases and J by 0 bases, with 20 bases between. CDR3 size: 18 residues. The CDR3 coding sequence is TGTGCCAGCAGTCCCATCCCCTCAATGGGAGGCTCTGGAAACACCATATATTTT. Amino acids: CASSPIPSMGGSGNTIYF.

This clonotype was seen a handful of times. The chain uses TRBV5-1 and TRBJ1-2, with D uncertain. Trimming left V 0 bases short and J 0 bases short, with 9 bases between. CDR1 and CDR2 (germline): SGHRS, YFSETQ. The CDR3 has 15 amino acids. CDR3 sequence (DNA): TGCGCCAGCAGCTTGGAAACGGGAGCTAACTATGGCTACACCTTC. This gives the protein CASSLETGANYGYTF.

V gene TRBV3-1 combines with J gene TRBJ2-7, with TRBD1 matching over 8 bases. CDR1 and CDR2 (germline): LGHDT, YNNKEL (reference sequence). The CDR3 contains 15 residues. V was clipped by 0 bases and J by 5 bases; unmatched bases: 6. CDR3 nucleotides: TGTGCCAGCAGCCAAGACAACAGGGGGTCCCACGAGCAGTACTTC. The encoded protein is CASSQDNRGSHEQYF.

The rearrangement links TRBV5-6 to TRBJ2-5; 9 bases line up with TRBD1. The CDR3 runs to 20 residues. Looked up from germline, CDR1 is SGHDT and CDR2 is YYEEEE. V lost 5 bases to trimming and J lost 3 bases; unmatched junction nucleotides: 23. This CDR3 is CASRASRRDRVDERKETQYF. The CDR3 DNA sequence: TGTGCCAGCAGGGCCTCTCGGCGGGACAGGGTCGACGAACGGAAAGAGACCCAGTACTTC.

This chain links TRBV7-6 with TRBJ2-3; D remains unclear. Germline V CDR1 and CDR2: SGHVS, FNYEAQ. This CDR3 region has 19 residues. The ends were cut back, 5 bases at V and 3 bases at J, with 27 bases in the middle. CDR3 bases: TGTGCCAGCAGCCTAGGCACGACCCACTGGCGCCAAGTAACAGATACGCAGTATTTT. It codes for CASSLGTTHWRQVTDTQYF. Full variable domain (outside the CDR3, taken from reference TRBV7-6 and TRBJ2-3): GAGVSQSPRYKVTKRGQDVALRCDPISGHVSLYWYRQALGQGPEFLTYFNYEAQQDKSGLPNDRFSAERPEGSISTLTIQRTEQRDSAMYRCASSLGTTHWRQVTDTQYFGPGTRLTVL.

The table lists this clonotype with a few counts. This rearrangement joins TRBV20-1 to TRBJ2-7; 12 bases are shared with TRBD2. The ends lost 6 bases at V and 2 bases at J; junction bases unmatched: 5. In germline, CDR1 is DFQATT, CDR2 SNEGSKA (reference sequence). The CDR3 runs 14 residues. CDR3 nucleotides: TGCAGTGCCAGGACTAGCGGGACCGCCTACGAGCAGTACTTC. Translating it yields CSARTSGTAYEQYF.

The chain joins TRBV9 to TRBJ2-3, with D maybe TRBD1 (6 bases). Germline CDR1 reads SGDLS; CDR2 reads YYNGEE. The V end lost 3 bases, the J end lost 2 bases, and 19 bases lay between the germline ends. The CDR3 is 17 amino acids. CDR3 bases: TGTGCCAGCAGCGCAAACGCACGGGACACCGCCACAGATACGCAGTATTTT. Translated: CASSANARDTATDTQYF.

CDR3 nucleotides: TGTGCCAGCAGTCGTTATTTTGAGTTAACAGGGGTGTCCTACGAGCAGTACTTC. Protein: CASSRYFELTGVSYEQYF. This sequence joins TRBV27 and TRBJ2-7, with 7 positions matching TRBD1. V gave up 5 bases and J gave up 1 base; unmatched junction bases: 17. CDR1 is MNHEY, CDR2 SMNVEV, per germline (reference sequence). The CDR3 consists of 18 residues.

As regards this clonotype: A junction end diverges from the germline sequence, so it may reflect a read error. The DNA for the CDR3 is TGTGCCGGCAGTTGGAGGGGGGCGCGCACCTACGAGCAGTACTTC. Encoded protein: CAGSWRGARTYEQYF. The chain is built from TRBV28 and TRBJ2-7; either TRBD1 or TRBD2 may supply D (6 bases each). Germline lookup yields CDR1 MDHEN and CDR2 SYDVKM. There are 15 residues in the CDR3.

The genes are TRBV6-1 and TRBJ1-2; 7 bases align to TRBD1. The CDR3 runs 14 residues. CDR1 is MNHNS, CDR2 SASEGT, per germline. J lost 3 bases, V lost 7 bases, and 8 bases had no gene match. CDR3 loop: CASNPSGTDYGYTF. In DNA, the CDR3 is TGTGCCAGCAACCCATCCGGGACAGACTATGGCTACACCTTC.

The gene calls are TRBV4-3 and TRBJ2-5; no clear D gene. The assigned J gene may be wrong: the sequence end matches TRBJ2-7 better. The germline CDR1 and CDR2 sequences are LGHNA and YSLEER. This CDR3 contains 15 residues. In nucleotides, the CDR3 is TGCGCCAGCAGCCAAGATGCGCAGACGCTCTACGAGCAGTACTTC. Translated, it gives CASSQDAQTLYEQYF.

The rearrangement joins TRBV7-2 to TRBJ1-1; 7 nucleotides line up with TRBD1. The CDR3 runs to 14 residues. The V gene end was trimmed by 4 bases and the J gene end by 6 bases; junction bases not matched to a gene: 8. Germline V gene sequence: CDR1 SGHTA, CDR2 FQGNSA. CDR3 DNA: TGTGCCAGCAGCTCCAAGGGGGGGACAGCTGAAGCTTTCTTT. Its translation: CASSSKGGTAEAFF.

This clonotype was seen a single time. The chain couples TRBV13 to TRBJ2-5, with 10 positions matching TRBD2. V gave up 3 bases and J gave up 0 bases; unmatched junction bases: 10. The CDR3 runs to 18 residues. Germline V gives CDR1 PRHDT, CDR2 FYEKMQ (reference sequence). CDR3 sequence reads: CASSFGLAEGKYQETQYF. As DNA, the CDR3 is TGTGCCAGCAGCTTTGGACTAGCGGAGGGAAAGTACCAAGAGACCCAGTACTTC. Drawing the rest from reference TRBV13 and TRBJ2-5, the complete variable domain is AAGVIQSPRHLIKEKRETATLKCYPIPRHDTVYWYQQGPGQDPQFLISFYEKMQSDKGSIPDRFSAQQFSDYHSELNMSSLELGDSALYFCASSFGLAEGKYQETQYFGPGTRLLVL.

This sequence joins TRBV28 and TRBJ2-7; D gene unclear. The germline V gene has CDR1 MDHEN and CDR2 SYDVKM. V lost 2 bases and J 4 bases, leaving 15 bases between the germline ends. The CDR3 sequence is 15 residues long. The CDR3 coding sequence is TGTGCCAGCAGTTTAAGTTGGGTATCGGGTTACGAGCAGTACTTC. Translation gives CASSLSWVSGYEQYF.

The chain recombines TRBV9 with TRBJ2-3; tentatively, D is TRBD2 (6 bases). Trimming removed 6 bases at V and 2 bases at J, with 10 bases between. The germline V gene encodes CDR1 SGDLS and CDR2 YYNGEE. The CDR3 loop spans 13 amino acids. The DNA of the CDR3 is TGTGCCAGCATGGGGGGTAACACAGATACGCAGTATTTT. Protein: CASMGGNTDTQYF.

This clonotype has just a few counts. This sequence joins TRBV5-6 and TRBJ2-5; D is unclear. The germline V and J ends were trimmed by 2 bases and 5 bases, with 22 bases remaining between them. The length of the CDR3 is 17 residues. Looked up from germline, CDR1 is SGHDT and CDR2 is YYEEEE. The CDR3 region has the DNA TGTGCCAGCAGCTTCAAGAGTCGTGGGGATCTTGGGGAGACCCAGTACTTC. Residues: CASSFKSRGDLGETQYF.

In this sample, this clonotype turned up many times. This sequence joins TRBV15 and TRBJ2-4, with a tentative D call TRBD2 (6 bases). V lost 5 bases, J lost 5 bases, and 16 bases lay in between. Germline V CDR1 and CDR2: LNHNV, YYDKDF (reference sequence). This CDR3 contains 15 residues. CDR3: CATSVPPGGQNIQYF. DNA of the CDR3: TGTGCCACCAGCGTCCCCCCCGGGGGTCAAAACATTCAGTACTTC.

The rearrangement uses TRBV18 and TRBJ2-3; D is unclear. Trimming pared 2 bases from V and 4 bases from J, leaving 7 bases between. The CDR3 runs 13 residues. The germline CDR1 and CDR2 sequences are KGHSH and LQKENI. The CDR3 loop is CASSPELADTQYF. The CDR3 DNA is TGTGCCAGCTCACCAGAGCTCGCAGATACGCAGTATTTT.

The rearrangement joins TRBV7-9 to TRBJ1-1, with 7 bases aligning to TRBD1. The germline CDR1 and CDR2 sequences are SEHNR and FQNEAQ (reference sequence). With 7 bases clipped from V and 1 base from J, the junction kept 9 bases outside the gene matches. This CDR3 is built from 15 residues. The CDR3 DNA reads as TGTGCCAGCATTCCCACAGGGGCTACGAACACTGAAGCTTTCTTT. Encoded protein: CASIPTGATNTEAFF.

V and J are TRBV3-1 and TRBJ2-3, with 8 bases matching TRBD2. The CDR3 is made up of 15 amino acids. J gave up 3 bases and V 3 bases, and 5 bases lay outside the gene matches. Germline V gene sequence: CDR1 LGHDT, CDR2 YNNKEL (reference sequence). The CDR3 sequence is CASSQVAGHTDTQYF. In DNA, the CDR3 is TGTGCCAGCAGCCAGGTAGCGGGACATACAGATACGCAGTATTTT.

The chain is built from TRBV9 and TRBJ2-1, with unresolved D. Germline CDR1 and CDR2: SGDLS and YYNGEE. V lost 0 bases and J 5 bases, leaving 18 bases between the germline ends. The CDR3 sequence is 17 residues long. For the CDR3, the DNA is TGTGCCAGCAGCGTAGAGGCCCGCCCTAGGCGGAACAATGAGCAGTTCTTC. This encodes CASSVEARPRRNNEQFF.

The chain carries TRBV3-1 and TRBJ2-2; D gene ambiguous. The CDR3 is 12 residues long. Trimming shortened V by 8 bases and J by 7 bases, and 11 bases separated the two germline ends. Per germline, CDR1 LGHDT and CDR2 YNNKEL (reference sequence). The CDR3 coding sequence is TGTGCCAGCCGCGATGTGGGCGGGGAGCTGTTTTTT. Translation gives CASRDVGGELFF.

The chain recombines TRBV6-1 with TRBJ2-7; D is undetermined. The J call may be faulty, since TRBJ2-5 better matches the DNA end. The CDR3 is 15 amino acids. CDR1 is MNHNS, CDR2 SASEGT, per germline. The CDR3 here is CASSEEAARIKTQYF. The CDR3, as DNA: TGTGCCAGCAGTGAAGAGGCCGCAAGGATAAAGACCCAGTACTTC.